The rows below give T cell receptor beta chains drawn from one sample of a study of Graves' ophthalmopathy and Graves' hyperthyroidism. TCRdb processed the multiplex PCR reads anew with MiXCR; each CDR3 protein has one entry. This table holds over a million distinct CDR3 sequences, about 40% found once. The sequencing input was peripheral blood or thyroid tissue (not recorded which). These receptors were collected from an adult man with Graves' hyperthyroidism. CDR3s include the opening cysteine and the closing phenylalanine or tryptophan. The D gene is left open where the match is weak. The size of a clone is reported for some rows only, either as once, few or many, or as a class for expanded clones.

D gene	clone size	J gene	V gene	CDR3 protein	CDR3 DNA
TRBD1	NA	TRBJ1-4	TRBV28	CASSLWQGGEKLFF	TGTGCCAGCAGTTTATGGCAGGGGGGTGAAAAACTGTTTTTT
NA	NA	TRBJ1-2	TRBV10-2	CASTEQGRGGYTF	TGCGCCAGCACCGAACAGGGTAGAGGGGGCTACACCTTC
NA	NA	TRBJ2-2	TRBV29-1	CSVVHFSGELFF	TGCAGCGTTGTACACTTCTCAGGGGAGCTGTTTTTT
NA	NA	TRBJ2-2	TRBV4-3	CASSQVTGSGELFF	TGCGCCAGCAGCCAAGTTACGGGGTCCGGGGAGCTGTTTTTT
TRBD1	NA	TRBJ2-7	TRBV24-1	CASSSTGGRSRYEQYF	TGTGCCAGCAGTTCTACAGGGGGTCGGTCCCGTTACGAGCAGTACTTC
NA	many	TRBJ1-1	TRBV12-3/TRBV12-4	CASSSRVATEAFF	TGTGCCAGCAGTTCCAGGGTGGCCACTGAAGCTTTCTTT
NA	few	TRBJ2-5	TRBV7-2	CASNHRVKETQYF	TGTGCCAGCAACCACAGGGTGAAGGAGACCCAGTACTTC
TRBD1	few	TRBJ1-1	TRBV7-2	CASSTQGAQTEAFF	TGTGCCAGCAGCACCCAGGGGGCGCAGACTGAAGCTTTCTTT
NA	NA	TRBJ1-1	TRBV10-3	CAISELTVGDTEAFF	TGTGCCATCAGTGAGTTGACAGTCGGGGACACTGAAGCTTTCTTT
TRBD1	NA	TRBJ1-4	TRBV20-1	CSAQDRGKLFF	TGCAGTGCACAAGACAGGGGAAAACTGTTTTTT
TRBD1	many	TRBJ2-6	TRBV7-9	CASSLGLTGALSGANVLTF	TGTGCCAGCAGCCTCGGGCTTACAGGGGCCCTCTCTGGGGCCAACGTCCTGACTTTC
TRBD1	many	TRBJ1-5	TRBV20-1	CSVRTGSSNQPQHF	TGCAGTGTCAGGACAGGGAGTAGCAATCAGCCCCAGCATTTT
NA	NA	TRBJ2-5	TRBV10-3	CAISERWLTSQETQYF	TGTGCCATCAGTGAGAGGTGGTTAACCTCACAAGAGACCCAGTACTTC
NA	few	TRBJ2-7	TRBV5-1	CASTRQGGAYEQYF	TGCGCCAGCACCCGGCAGGGGGGAGCCTACGAGCAGTACTTC
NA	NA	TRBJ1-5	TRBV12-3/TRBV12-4	CASTKTASNQPQHF	TGTGCCAGCACGAAGACAGCAAGCAATCAGCCCCAGCATTTT
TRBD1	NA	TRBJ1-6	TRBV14	CASSQNRQGRNSPLHF	TGTGCCAGCAGCCAAAATCGACAGGGAAGAAATTCACCCCTCCACTTT
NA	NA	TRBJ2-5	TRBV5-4	CASSWTTRILNF	TGTGCCAGCAGCTGGACGACCAGGATCCTGAACTTC
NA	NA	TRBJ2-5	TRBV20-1	CSAGSDSQETQYF	TGCAGTGCAGGGTCGGACAGCCAAGAGACCCAGTACTTC
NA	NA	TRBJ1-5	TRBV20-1	CSAPPRIGNQPQHF	TGCAGTGCCCCACCCCGGATAGGGAATCAGCCCCAGCATTTT
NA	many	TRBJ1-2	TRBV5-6	CASSPGPTPHYGYTF	TGTGCCAGCAGCCCCGGGCCAACCCCACACTATGGCTACACCTTC
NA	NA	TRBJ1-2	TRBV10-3	CAISSLGRLYGYTF	TGTGCCATCAGTTCCCTCGGGAGGTTGTACGGCTACACCTTC
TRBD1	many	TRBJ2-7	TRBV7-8	CASSARTGYEQYF	TGTGCCAGCAGCGCGAGGACAGGGTACGAGCAGTACTTC
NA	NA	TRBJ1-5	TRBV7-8	CASSRLRGPTRAQHF	TGTGCCAGCAGCCGCCTCAGAGGACCCACTAGGGCCCAGCATTTT
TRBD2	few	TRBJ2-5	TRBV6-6	CASSPTGTSFGETQYF	TGTGCCAGCAGTCCCACCGGGACTAGCTTCGGAGAGACCCAGTACTTC
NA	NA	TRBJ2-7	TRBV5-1	CATAHEPSYEQYF	TGCGCCACGGCCCACGAGCCCTCCTACGAGCAGTACTTC
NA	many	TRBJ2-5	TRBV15	CATSREAKLETQYF	TGTGCCACCAGCAGAGAGGCGAAATTGGAGACCCAGTACTTC
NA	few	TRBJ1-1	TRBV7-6	CASSLGLRGRRAEAFF	TGTGCCAGCAGCTTAGGCCTGCGGGGACGGAGGGCTGAAGCTTTCTTT
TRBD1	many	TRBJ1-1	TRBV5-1	CASSQGQVGAEAFF	TGCGCCAGCAGCCAAGGACAGGTAGGAGCTGAAGCTTTCTTT
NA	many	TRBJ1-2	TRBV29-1	CSIWDGYGYTF	TGCAGCATATGGGACGGATATGGCTACACCTTC
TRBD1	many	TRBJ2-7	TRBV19	CASRRDRGSYEQYF	TGTGCCAGTAGAAGGGACAGGGGCTCCTACGAGCAGTACTTC
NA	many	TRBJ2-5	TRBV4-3	CASSQEEWEETQYF	TGCGCCAGCAGCCAAGAGGAATGGGAAGAGACCCAGTACTTC